A single sample gave rise to the 23 T cell receptor beta chains below, sequenced in a study of cytomegalovirus exposure and HLA in healthy donors. PCR employed 60 Vbeta and 13 Jbeta primers. Sequencing was performed with immunoSEQ multiplex PCR; in TCRdb, only in-frame clones are kept and a portion is missing. The table has around 150,000 clones, 88% seen once. Material for sequencing was PBMCs. The source of these receptors is a woman between 35 and 50 years old in good health and CMV-seronegative.

The chain uses TRBV9 and TRBJ2-3; D call uncertain. Trimming cost V 0 bases and J 0 bases, with 11 bases left between them. Germline V gene sequence: CDR1 SGDLS, CDR2 YYNGEE. The length of the CDR3 is 16 residues. The CDR3: CASSVGASPSTDTQYF. The CDR3 DNA sequence: TGTGCCAGCAGCGTAGGGGCGAGCCCTAGCACAGATACGCAGTATTTT.

The V gene is TRBV5-5, the J gene TRBJ1-2; D not resolved. There are 13 residues in the CDR3. Trimming took off 1 base at V and 2 bases at J, with 6 bases between the two ends. Germline-derived CDR1 and CDR2 are SGHKS and YYEKEE (reference sequence). The CDR3 spells CASSLLQNYGYTF. Here the CDR3 DNA reads TGTGCCAGCAGCTTGCTTCAGAACTATGGCTACACCTTC.

The V gene is TRBV19, the J gene TRBJ1-1; D might be TRBD1 (6 bases). Per germline, CDR1 LNHDA and CDR2 SQIVND (reference sequence). This CDR3 comprises 13 residues. Trimming pared 6 bases from V and 5 bases from J, leaving 13 bases between. In DNA, the CDR3 is TGTGCCAGTAGCACCAGGGGTTTTACTGAAGCTTTCTTT. Protein: CASSTRGFTEAFF.

The chain carries TRBV5-1 and TRBJ2-1; 13 bases line up with TRBD2. Unmatched junction bases numbered 9, after V lost 2 bases and J lost 7 bases. Per germline, CDR1 SGHRS and CDR2 YFSETQ. The CDR3 runs 17 residues. The CDR3 nucleotides are TGCGCCAGCAGCTTTCGCTTCGGGACTAGCGGGATAAATGAGCAGTTCTTC. This encodes CASSFRFGTSGINEQFF.

This clone appeared a few times. This sequence joins TRBV6-5 and TRBJ2-7, with 7 positions matching TRBD1. V was clipped by 7 bases and J by 3 bases; unmatched bases: 6. The CDR3 has 13 residues. The germline gives CDR1 MNHEY, CDR2 SVGAGI. CDR3 sequence (DNA): TGTGCCAGCAACGCAGGGGGTTTCTACGAGCAGTACTTC. This encodes CASNAGGFYEQYF.

The CDR3 spells CASSEGGTGGGEQFF. The CDR3 nucleotides read TGTGCCAGCAGTGAGGGAGGGACAGGGGGTGGTGAGCAGTTCTTC. V usage is TRBV2 and J usage is TRBJ2-1; 11 nucleotides match TRBD1. The CDR3 has 15 amino acids. With V trimmed by 3 bases and J by 9 bases, 7 bases remained unmatched. Germline V lookup: CDR1 SNHLY, CDR2 FYNNEI.

This rearrangement joins TRBV28 to TRBJ2-5, with a possible D match to TRBD1 (7 bases). Germline V lookup: CDR1 MDHEN, CDR2 SYDVKM. This CDR3 is built from 16 residues. The V end was cut by 5 bases, the J end by 5 bases, with 21 bases between. The CDR3 loop is CASSLSRRGRMETQYF. As DNA, the CDR3 is TGTGCCAGCAGTCTCTCCCGGAGGGGGCGGATGGAGACCCAGTACTTC. The full variable domain, completed using reference TRBV28 and TRBJ2-5, is DVKVTQSSRYLVKRTGEKVFLECVQDMDHENMFWYRQDPGLGLRLIYFSYDVKMKEKGDIPEGYSVSREKKERFSLILESASTNQTSMYLCASSLSRRGRMETQYFGPGTRLLVL.

The rearrangement uses TRBV5-5 and TRBJ1-2; 9 bases agree with TRBD1. Trimming removed 2 bases from V and 6 bases from J; junction bases left unmatched: 5. This CDR3 is 14 amino acids long. Germline V gene sequence: CDR1 SGHKS, CDR2 YYEKEE (reference sequence). CDR3 coding DNA: TGTGCCAGCAGCTTTAGGGGACAGGGAAATGGCTACACCTTC. The encoded protein is CASSFRGQGNGYTF.

This clone was seen once. V gene TRBV7-9 combines with J gene TRBJ2-1, with 7 bases lining up with TRBD2. The CDR3 loop spans 12 amino acids. The ends lost 8 bases at V and 4 bases at J; junction bases unmatched: 2. The V gene's germline CDR1 is SEHNR and CDR2 FQNEAQ (reference sequence). The CDR3 DNA sequence: TGTGCCAGCGGGACTATGTACAATGAGCAGTTCTTC. Translated: CASGTMYNEQFF.

The gene calls are TRBV19 and TRBJ2-2, with 8 bases identical to TRBD1. V dropped 3 bases and J dropped 5; count of bases not matched to a gene: 5. The CDR3 is 15 amino acids. Germline assignment: CDR1 LNHDA and CDR2 SQIVND (reference sequence). The CDR3 DNA sequence: TGTGCCAGTAGTATTATAAGGACAGGGACCGGGGAGCTGTTTTTT. Protein: CASSIIRTGTGELFF.

V and J are TRBV7-9 and TRBJ2-7, with a tentative D call TRBD2 (6 bases). CDR1 and CDR2 (germline): SEHNR, FQNEAQ (reference sequence). V was clipped by 5 bases and J by 6 bases, with 32 bases between them. The CDR3 runs 19 residues. The CDR3 spells CASSAGEEKEGQHVGEQYF. The CDR3 coding sequence is TGTGCCAGCAGCGCCGGCGAGGAGAAGGAGGGGCAACATGTAGGCGAGCAGTACTTC.

The sample holds many counts of this clone. V usage is TRBV27 and J usage is TRBJ1-4, with D perhaps matching TRBD1 (5 bases). Trimming removed 6 bases from V and 7 bases from J, with 15 bases in between. The CDR3 extends over 14 amino acids. Germline loops: CDR1 MNHEY, CDR2 SMNVEV (reference sequence). In DNA, the CDR3 is TGTGCCAGCAGGCTGGACAACAGGAGTGAAAAACTGTTTTTT. It yields the protein CASRLDNRSEKLFF. The full variable domain, completed using reference TRBV27 and TRBJ1-4, is EAQVTQNPRYLITVTGKKLTVTCSQNMNHEYMSWYRQDPGLGLRQIYYSMNVEVTDKGDVPEGYKVSRKEKRNFPLILESPSPNQTSLYFCASRLDNRSEKLFFGSGTQLSVL.

The gene calls are TRBV21-1 and TRBJ1-5; TRBD1 is the table's D call and was not checked against the DNA. TRBV21-1 is listed as a pseudogene. The CDR3 totals 19 residues. CDR3 in amino acids: CASSKSRQGAEDSNQPQHF. As DNA, the CDR3 is TGTGCCAGCAGCAAATCAAGACAGGGGGCAGAGGATAGCAATCAGCCCCAGCATTTT.

The chain joins TRBV28 to TRBJ2-7, with D possibly matching TRBD2 (6 bases). The CDR3 contains 13 residues. Trimming left V 7 bases short and J 4 bases short, with 14 bases between. Germline assignment: CDR1 MDHEN and CDR2 SYDVKM. CDR3 nucleotide sequence: TGTGCCAGCACCCCCTCGGGGGTTTACGAGCAGTACTTC. This translates into CASTPSGVYEQYF.

The chain links TRBV5-4 to TRBJ2-5, with a weak D call TRBD2 (6 bases). Germline V lookup: CDR1 SGHNT, CDR2 YYREEE (reference sequence). The CDR3 runs to 13 residues. Deletions cut 1 base from V and 5 bases from J, with 9 bases between. The DNA of the CDR3 is TGTGCCAGCAGCTTGTGGCTAGCGGAGACCCAGTACTTC. Translating it yields CASSLWLAETQYF.

The chain has TRBV27 and TRBJ1-2, with 12 bases lining up with TRBD1. The V segment lost 6 bases and the J segment 8 bases; nucleotides outside the gene matches: 10. Looked up from germline, CDR1 is MNHEY and CDR2 is SMNVEV (reference sequence). The CDR3 consists of 15 residues. CDR3 residues: CASRPRDRGPLGYTF. The CDR3 nucleotides are TGTGCCAGCAGGCCCCGGGACAGGGGGCCCCTCGGCTACACCTTC.

CDR3 bases: TGTGCCAGCAGCCAAAGCCCGGGACTAGCGGGGGAGCAGTACTTC. It yields the protein CASSQSPGLAGEQYF. The rearrangement joins TRBV11-2 to TRBJ2-7, with 13 positions matching TRBD2. This CDR3 is built from 15 residues. V lost 5 bases to trimming and J lost 7 bases; unmatched junction nucleotides: 8. CDR1 is SGHAT, CDR2 FQNNGV, per germline.

This clone was recorded only once. The chain employs TRBV10-3 and TRBJ2-4; 12 nucleotides line up with TRBD1. The length of the CDR3 is 18 residues. Looked up from germline, CDR1 is ENHRY and CDR2 is SYGVKD. Unmatched junction bases numbered 16, after V lost 1 base and J lost 12 bases. In nucleotides, the CDR3 is TGTGCCATCAGTGAGTTTTCGGGACAGGGGGCCGGCGGATGGGGTCAGTACTTC. The encoded protein is CAISEFSGQGAGGWGQYF.

The CDR3 sequence is CASSLWTSGSTDTQYF. CDR3 bases: TGTGCCAGCAGTTTATGGACTAGCGGGAGCACAGATACGCAGTATTTT. The V and J genes are TRBV28 and TRBJ2-3; 10 bases align to TRBD2. Unmatched junction bases numbered 0, after V lost 0 bases and J lost 0 bases. There are 16 residues in the CDR3. Germline V gives CDR1 MDHEN, CDR2 SYDVKM.

V usage is TRBV5-4 and J usage is TRBJ2-5; 11 bases are a match to TRBD2. Germline assignment: CDR1 SGHNT and CDR2 YYREEE (reference sequence). V shed 4 bases and J 4 bases; nucleotides not matched to a gene: 12. The CDR3 has 17 amino acids. CDR3 sequence (DNA): TGTGCCAGCAGCCCCGGGGGACTAGCGGACCTCGGAGAGACCCAGTACTTC. It specifies CASSPGGLADLGETQYF.

V usage is TRBV7-9 and J usage is TRBJ2-3; D is unclear. The ends were cut back, 3 bases at V and 4 bases at J, with 5 bases in the middle. Germline lookup yields CDR1 SEHNR and CDR2 FQNEAQ (reference sequence). The CDR3 is 12 residues long. Here the CDR3 reads CASSFSSDTQYF. For the CDR3, the DNA is TGTGCCAGCAGCTTTTCATCAGATACGCAGTATTTT.

The rearrangement joins TRBV5-6 to TRBJ2-1; D uncertain. The V gene lost 0 bases and the J gene lost 8 bases, with 9 bases spanning the gap. Looked up from germline, CDR1 is SGHDT and CDR2 is YYEEEE. The CDR3 is 13 amino acids. This CDR3 is CASSLDLFDEQFF. The CDR3 DNA reads TGTGCCAGCAGCTTGGACTTGTTCGATGAGCAGTTCTTC.

V gene TRBV4-3 combines with J gene TRBJ2-2; no clear D. The V gene's germline CDR1 is LGHNA and CDR2 YSLEER. The V gene lost 5 bases and the J gene lost 1 base, with 8 bases spanning the gap. The CDR3 extends over 14 amino acids. The CDR3 DNA follows: TGCGCCAGCAGCTTCAACGGGAACACCGGGGAGCTGTTTTTT. Translated: CASSFNGNTGELFF.